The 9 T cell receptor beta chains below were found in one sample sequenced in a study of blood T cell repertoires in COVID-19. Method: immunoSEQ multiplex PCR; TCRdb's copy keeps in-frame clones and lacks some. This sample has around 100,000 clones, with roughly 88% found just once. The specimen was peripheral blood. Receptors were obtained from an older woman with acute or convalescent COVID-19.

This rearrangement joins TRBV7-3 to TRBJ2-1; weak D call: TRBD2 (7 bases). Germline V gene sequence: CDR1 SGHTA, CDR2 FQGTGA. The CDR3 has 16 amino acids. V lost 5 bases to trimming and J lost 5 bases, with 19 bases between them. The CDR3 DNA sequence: TGTGCCAGCAGCCCCACCGGAGGGGGGGCTAACAATGAGCAGTTCTTC. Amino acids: CASSPTGGGANNEQFF.

The CDR3 sequence is CASSLTRGQGAYQPQHF. The CDR3 DNA reads TGTGCCAGCAGTCTTACGAGGGGACAGGGGGCCTATCAGCCCCAGCATTTT. This chain uses TRBV13 with TRBJ1-5; 12 nucleotides align to TRBD1. V shed 6 bases and J 5 bases; nucleotides not matched to a gene: 11. The germline gives CDR1 PRHDT, CDR2 FYEKMQ (reference sequence). The CDR3 runs to 17 residues.

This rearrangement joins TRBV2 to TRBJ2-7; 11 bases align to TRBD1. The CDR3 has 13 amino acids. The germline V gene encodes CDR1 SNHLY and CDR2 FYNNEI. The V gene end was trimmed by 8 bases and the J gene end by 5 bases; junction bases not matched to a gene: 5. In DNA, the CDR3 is TGTGCCAGCCAGGACAGGGGGCTCGACGAGCAGTACTTC. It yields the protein CASQDRGLDEQYF.

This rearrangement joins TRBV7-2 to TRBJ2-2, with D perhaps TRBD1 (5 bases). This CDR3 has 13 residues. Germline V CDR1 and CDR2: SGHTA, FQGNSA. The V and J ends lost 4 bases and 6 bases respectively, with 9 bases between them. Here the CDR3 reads CASSSRVSGELFF. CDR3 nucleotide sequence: TGTGCCAGCAGCTCCAGGGTGTCCGGGGAGCTGTTTTTT.

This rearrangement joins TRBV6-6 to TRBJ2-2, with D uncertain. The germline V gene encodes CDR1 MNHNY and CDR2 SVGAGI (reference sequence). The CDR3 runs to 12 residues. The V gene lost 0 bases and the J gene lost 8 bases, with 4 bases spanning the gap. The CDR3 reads CASSYSEGELFF. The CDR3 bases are TGTGCCAGCAGTTACTCGGAGGGGGAGCTGTTTTTT.

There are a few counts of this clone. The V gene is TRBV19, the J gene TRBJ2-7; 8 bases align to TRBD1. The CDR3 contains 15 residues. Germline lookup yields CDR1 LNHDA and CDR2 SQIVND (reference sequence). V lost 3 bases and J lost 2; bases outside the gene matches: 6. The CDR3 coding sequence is TGTGCCAGTAGTATTATGGCACAGGGGGCCTACGAGCAGTACTTC. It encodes CASSIMAQGAYEQYF.

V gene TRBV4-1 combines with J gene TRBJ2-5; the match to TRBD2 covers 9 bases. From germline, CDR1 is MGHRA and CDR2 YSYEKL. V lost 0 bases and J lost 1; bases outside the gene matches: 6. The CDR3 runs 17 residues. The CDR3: CASSQEGNSGGQETQYF. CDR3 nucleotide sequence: TGCGCCAGCAGCCAAGAGGGGAATAGCGGGGGCCAAGAGACCCAGTACTTC.

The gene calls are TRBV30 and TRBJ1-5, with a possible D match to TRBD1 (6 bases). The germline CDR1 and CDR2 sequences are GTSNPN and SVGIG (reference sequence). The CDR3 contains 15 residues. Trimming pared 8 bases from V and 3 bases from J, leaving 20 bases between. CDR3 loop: CAGQRQVNFNQPQHF. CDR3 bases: TGTGCCGGCCAGCGACAGGTGAACTTCAATCAGCCCCAGCATTTT.

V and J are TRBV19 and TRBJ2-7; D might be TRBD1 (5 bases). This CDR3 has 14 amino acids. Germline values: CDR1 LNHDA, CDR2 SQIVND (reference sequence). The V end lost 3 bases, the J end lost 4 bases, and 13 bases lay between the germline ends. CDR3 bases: TGTGCCAGTAGTATCAGGGTCCCCCCGTACGAGCAGTACTTC. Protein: CASSIRVPPYEQYF.